Listed below are T cell receptor beta chains from one sample, sequenced in a study of PD-L1 blockade in urothelial cancer. Only in-frame clones appear in the TCRdb table, and some are missing; sequencing was by immunoSEQ multiplex PCR. The repertoire consists of tens of thousands of clones, with roughly 86% occurring once and the leading ten covering about 10%. The sequenced sample was PBMCs, obtained around atezolizumab (anti-PD-L1) treatment. The source is a man aged 55-75 years with urothelial cancer. Each CDR3 is given with its conserved first and last residue. The D gene is left open where the match is weak. The listing skips clone size in some rows; elsewhere it reads once, few, many or a size class.

TRBJ2-7 | TRBV6-5 | NA | TRBD1 | TGTGCCAGCAGTTACTCGGGACAGGGGGTCTACGAGCAGTACTTC | CASSYSGQGVYEQYF
TRBJ1-1 | TRBV5-1 | NA | NA | TGCGCCAGCAGCTTGGGACAGGAGGCTGAAGCTTTCTTT | CASSLGQEAEAFF
TRBJ2-3 | TRBV9 | NA | TRBD2 | TGTGCCAGCAGCGTTAGCGGGACTAGCGGCACAGATACGCAGTATTTT | CASSVSGTSGTDTQYF
TRBJ1-1 | TRBV11-2 | NA | NA | TGTGCCAGCAGCTTAGATGCAGGATTCAACACTGAAGCTTTCTTT | CASSLDAGFNTEAFF
TRBJ2-7 | TRBV6-5 | once | TRBD1 | TGTGCCAGCAGTTACACCCGACGGACAGGGGGCCACGAGCAGTACTTC | CASSYTRRTGGHEQYF
TRBJ1-6 | TRBV27 | NA | NA | TGTGCCAGCCAAAGACAGCTCTCCTATAATTCACCCCTCCACTTT | CASQRQLSYNSPLHF
TRBJ1-6 | TRBV6-5 | NA | NA | TGTGCCAGCAGTTACACGGGGGATTCCTATAATTCACCCCTCCACTTT | CASSYTGDSYNSPLHF
TRBJ2-7 | TRBV7-8 | NA | NA | TGTGCCAGCAGCTGGGTTGGAGGGAAACGGACCTACGAGCAGTACTTC | CASSWVGGKRTYEQYF
TRBJ2-7 | TRBV4-3 | NA | NA | TGCGCCAGCAGCCAAGATATGAGTCCGGCCTACGAGCAGTACTTC | CASSQDMSPAYEQYF
TRBJ1-4 | TRBV11-3 | NA | TRBD1 | TGTGCCAGCAGCTTATTTCGGGGACAGTCTGCAACTAATGAAAAACTGTTTTTT | CASSLFRGQSATNEKLFF
TRBJ2-5 | TRBV19 | NA | TRBD2 | TGTGCCAGTAGTATCGGGGCGGGGGGAGTTAGCGAGACCCAGTACTTC | CASSIGAGGVSETQYF
TRBJ1-3 | TRBV5-1 | NA | NA | TGCGCCAGCAGCGAACAGGGACGCGGAAACACCATATATTTT | CASSEQGRGNTIYF
TRBJ2-3 | TRBV9 | NA | NA | TGTGCCAGCAGCCGGAGCGGTATCACAGATACGCAGTATTTT | CASSRSGITDTQYF
TRBJ2-2 | TRBV30 | NA | NA | TGTGCCTGGAGGCCCCCCCGACAGGCTACGAACACCGGGGAGCTGTTTTTT | CAWRPPRQATNTGELFF
TRBJ2-7 | TRBV19 | NA | TRBD1 | TGTGCCAGTAGTATAGCAGGGGGCCGCTCCTACGAGCAGTACTTC | CASSIAGGRSYEQYF
TRBJ1-2 | TRBV7-8 | NA | TRBD1 | TGTGCCAGCAGCCGCCGGACAGGGTGGGACTATGGCTACACCTTC | CASSRRTGWDYGYTF
TRBJ1-1 | TRBV11-3 | NA | TRBD1 | TGTGCCAGCAGCTTAGACCAGGGGGGTGAAGCTTTCTTT | CASSLDQGGEAFF
TRBJ1-5 | TRBV6-1 | NA | TRBD1 | TGTGCCAGCAGTCCGGACAGGGGCATACATCAGCCCCAGCATTTT | CASSPDRGIHQPQHF
TRBJ2-7 | TRBV18 | NA | TRBD1 | TGTGCCAGCTCACTTAGACAGGGGGCACGGGGCGAGCAGTACTTC | CASSLRQGARGEQYF
TRBJ1-5 | TRBV21-1 | NA | NA | TGTGCCAGCAGCCTACCTCAAGGGGGCAATCAGCCCCAGCATTTT | CASSLPQGGNQPQHF
TRBJ1-4 | TRBV6-5 | NA | NA | TGTGCCAGCAGTTACCAGGGCTCAACTAATGAAAAACTGTTTTTT | CASSYQGSTNEKLFF
TRBJ2-3 | TRBV6-6 | NA | TRBD2 | TGTGCCAGCAGGGCGGGGGGTAAGGGAGATACGCAGTATTTT | CASRAGGKGDTQYF
TRBJ2-7 | TRBV6-5 | once | TRBD1 | TGTGCCAGCAGTTATCGCGGACAGGGGTACTACGAGCAGTACTTC | CASSYRGQGYYEQYF
TRBJ2-2 | TRBV9 | NA | NA | TGTGCCAGCAGCGTAGGGGCCCGCACGAACACCGGGGAGCTGTTTTTT | CASSVGARTNTGELFF
TRBJ2-7 | TRBV11-3 | NA | TRBD1 | TGTGCCAGCAGCGAAACCGGGACAGGAGGCTACGAGCAGTACTTC | CASSETGTGGYEQYF
TRBJ2-5 | TRBV6-5 | NA | NA | TGTGCCAGCAGTTACTCGAGAGCCCAAGAGACCCAGTACTTC | CASSYSRAQETQYF
TRBJ1-1 | TRBV5-1 | NA | NA | TGCGCCAGCGGTACGGGAGGGACCATGAACACTGAAGCTTTCTTT | CASGTGGTMNTEAFF
TRBJ1-5 | TRBV28 | NA | TRBD1 | TGTGCCAGCGGTACAGGGGGTGATAGCAATCAGCCCCAGCATTTT | CASGTGGDSNQPQHF
TRBJ2-2 | TRBV7-9 | NA | NA | TGTGCCAGCAGCTTAGCCCTAGGGCAGGGCCCCGGGGAGCTGTTTTTT | CASSLALGQGPGELFF
TRBJ1-1 | TRBV6-1 | NA | NA | TGTGCCAGCAGTGAAGAGGCGGTCTTCGGCACTGAAGCTTTCTTT | CASSEEAVFGTEAFF
TRBJ2-5 | TRBV7-3 | NA | TRBD2 | TGTGCCAGCAGCCCAGGACTAGCCCCGAACCAAGAGACCCAGTACTTC | CASSPGLAPNQETQYF
TRBJ1-4 | TRBV18 | NA | TRBD1 | TGTGCCAGCTCTCCACTCACAGGGGGCAAGAATGAAAAACTGTTTTTT | CASSPLTGGKNEKLFF
TRBJ2-3 | TRBV9 | NA | NA | TGTGCCAGCAGCGTTGTCGGGGTAGACACAGATACGCAGTATTTT | CASSVVGVDTDTQYF
TRBJ1-5 | TRBV13 | NA | NA | TGTGCCAGCGGGGACGGGAGTAGCAATCAGCCCCAGCATTTT | CASGDGSSNQPQHF
TRBJ2-3 | TRBV11-2 | NA | TRBD2 | TGTGCCAGCAGCACTCGACTAGCGGGGGTTGATACGCAGTATTTT | CASSTRLAGVDTQYF
TRBJ1-3 | TRBV30 | NA | NA | TGTGCCTGGAGTGTAGGGGGTACTGGAAACACCATATATTTT | CAWSVGGTGNTIYF
TRBJ2-2 | TRBV9 | NA | NA | TGTGCCAGCAGCAAGGGGCAACTTCTCACCGGGGAGCTGTTTTTT | CASSKGQLLTGELFF
TRBJ2-7 | TRBV5-1 | NA | NA | TGCGCCAGCAGCCCCGGGAGGGACAGGGTCGGCTACGAGCAGTACTTC | CASSPGRDRVGYEQYF
TRBJ2-1 | TRBV5-6 | few | NA | TGTGCCAGCAGCAGAAACCCGGGACTGGGGGTCGATGAGCAGTTCTTC | CASSRNPGLGVDEQFF
TRBJ2-5 | TRBV28 | NA | NA | TGTGCCAGCAGCCGCCTTACAGGGGGCGGGAGGGAGACCCAGTACTTC | CASSRLTGGGRETQYF
TRBJ2-3 | TRBV27 | NA | NA | TGTGCCAGCAGTTTATCAGGTCTAGAAACAGATACGCAGTATTTT | CASSLSGLETDTQYF
TRBJ2-3 | TRBV2 | NA | NA | TGTGCCAGCAGTGCGGTAGGGTGGGGCGGAGGCACAGATACGCAGTATTTT | CASSAVGWGGGTDTQYF
TRBJ1-4 | TRBV19 | NA | NA | TGTGCCAGTAGTCCGACAGCAACTAATGAAAAACTGTTTTTT | CASSPTATNEKLFF
TRBJ1-4 | TRBV11-3 | few | NA | TGTGCCAGCAGCCAGGGAAGGGAAAAACTGTTTTTT | CASSQGREKLFF
TRBJ2-7 | TRBV7-2 | NA | NA | TGTGCCAGCACCCTTTCAGGGGCTAGCAGGGGTGAGCAGTACTTC | CASTLSGASRGEQYF
TRBJ1-1 | TRBV5-1 | NA | TRBD1 | TGCGCCAGCACGCAAACAGGGGGCAACACTGAAGCTTTCTTT | CASTQTGGNTEAFF
TRBJ2-3 | TRBV30 | NA | TRBD2 | TGTGCCTGGAGTGGTAGCGGGGGGACAGATACGCAGTATTTT | CAWSGSGGTDTQYF
TRBJ1-3 | TRBV4-1 | NA | NA | TGCGCCAGCAGCCGAACAGGTTCGGCAGACACCATATATTTT | CASSRTGSADTIYF
TRBJ1-6 | TRBV19 | NA | NA | TGTGCCACCCCAGCGGGGTTGAGGGGTTCCTATAATTCACCCCTCCACTTT | CATPAGLRGSYNSPLHF
TRBJ1-1 | TRBV19 | few | TRBD1 | TGTGCCAGTAGTAATCAGGGGGCGGGGAACACTGAAGCTTTCTTT | CASSNQGAGNTEAFF
TRBJ2-1 | TRBV11-2 | NA | TRBD2 | TGTGCCAGCAGCCCGGGACTAGCGGGGGGGCCGTGGTTCTTC | CASSPGLAGGPWFF
TRBJ1-6 | TRBV7-6 | NA | NA | TGTGCCAGCAGCTTAGTGCGGGGGCTTGATTCACCCCTCCACTTT | CASSLVRGLDSPLHF
TRBJ1-6 | TRBV2 | NA | TRBD1 | TGTGCCAGCAGTGGTTTAAAGGGGGCTGGTTCACCCCTCCACTTT | CASSGLKGAGSPLHF